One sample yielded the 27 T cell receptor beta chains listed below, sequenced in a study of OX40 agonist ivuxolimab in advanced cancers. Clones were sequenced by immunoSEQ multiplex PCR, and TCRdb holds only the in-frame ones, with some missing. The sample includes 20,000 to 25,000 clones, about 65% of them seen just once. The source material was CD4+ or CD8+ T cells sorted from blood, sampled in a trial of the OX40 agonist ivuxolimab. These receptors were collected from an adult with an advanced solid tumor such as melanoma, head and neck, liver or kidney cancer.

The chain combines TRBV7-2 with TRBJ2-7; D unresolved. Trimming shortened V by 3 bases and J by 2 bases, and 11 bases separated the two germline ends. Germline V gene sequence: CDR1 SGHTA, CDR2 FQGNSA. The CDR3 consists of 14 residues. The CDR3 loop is CASSFGAATYEQYF. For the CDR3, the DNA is TGTGCCAGCAGCTTTGGCGCGGCTACCTACGAGCAGTACTTC.

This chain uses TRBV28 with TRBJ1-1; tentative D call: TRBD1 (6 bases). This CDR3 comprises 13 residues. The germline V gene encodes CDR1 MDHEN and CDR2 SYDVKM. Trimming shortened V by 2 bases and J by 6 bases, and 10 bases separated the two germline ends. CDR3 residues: CASSLPGGAEAFF. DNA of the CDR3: TGTGCCAGCAGTTTACCTGGGGGCGCTGAAGCTTTCTTT.

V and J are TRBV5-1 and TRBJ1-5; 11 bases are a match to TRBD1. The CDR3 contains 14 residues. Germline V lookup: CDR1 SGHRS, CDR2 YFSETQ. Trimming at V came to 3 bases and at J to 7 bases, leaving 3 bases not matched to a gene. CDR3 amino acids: CASSWTGGGQPQHF. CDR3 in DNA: TGCGCCAGCAGCTGGACAGGGGGCGGGCAGCCCCAGCATTTT. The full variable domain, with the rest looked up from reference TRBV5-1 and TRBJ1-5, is KAGVTQTPRYLIKTRGQQVTLSCSPISGHRSVSWYQQTPGQGLQFLFEYFSETQRNKGNFPGRFSGRQFSNSRSEMNVSTLELGDSALYLCASSWTGGGQPQHFGDGTRLSIL.

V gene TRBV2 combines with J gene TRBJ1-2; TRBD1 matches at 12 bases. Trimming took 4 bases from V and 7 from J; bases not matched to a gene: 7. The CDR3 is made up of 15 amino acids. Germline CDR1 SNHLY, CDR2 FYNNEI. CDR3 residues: CASSGSGTGGGGYTF. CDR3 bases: TGTGCCAGCAGTGGGTCCGGGACAGGGGGCGGTGGCTACACCTTC.

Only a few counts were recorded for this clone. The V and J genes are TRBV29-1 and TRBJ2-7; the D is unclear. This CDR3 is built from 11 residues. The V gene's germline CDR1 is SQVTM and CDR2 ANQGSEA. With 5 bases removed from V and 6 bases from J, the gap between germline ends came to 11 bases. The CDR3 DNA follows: TGCAGCGTTCCCAAGGGTTCCGAGCAGTACTTC. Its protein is CSVPKGSEQYF.

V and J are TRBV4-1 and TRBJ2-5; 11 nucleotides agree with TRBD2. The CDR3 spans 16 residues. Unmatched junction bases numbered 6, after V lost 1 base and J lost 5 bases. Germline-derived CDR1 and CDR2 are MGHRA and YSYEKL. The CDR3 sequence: CASSQALAGGAETQYF. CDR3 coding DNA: TGCGCCAGCAGCCAAGCGCTAGCGGGGGGAGCGGAGACCCAGTACTTC.

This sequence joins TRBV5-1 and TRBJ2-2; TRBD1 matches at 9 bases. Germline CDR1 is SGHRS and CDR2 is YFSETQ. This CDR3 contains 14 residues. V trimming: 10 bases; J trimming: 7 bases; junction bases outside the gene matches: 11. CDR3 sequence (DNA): TGCGCCCGGGCGGGACAGGGTGGAGGCGGGGAGCTGTTTTTT. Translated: CARAGQGGGGELFF.

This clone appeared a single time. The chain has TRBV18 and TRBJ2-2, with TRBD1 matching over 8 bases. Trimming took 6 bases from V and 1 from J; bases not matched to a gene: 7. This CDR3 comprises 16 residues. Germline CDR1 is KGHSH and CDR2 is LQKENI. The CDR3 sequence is CASSPSDRENTGELFF. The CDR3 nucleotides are TGTGCCAGCTCCCCTTCGGACAGGGAGAACACCGGGGAGCTGTTTTTT.

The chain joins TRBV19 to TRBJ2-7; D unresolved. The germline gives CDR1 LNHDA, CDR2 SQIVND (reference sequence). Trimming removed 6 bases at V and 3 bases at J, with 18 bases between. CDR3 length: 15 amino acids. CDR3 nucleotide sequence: TGTGCCAGTAGGACTGCTGACATAATCTTCTACGAGCAGTACTTC. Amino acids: CASRTADIIFYEQYF. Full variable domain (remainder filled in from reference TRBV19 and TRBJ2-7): DGGITQSPKYLFRKEGQNVTLSCEQNLNHDAMYWYRQDPGQGLRLIYYSQIVNDFQKGDIAEGYSVSREKKESFPLTVTSAQKNPTAFYLCASRTADIIFYEQYFGPGTRLTVT.

The CDR3 region has the DNA TGTGCCAGCAGGGAGAGACGGATCTCCTACGAGCAGTACTTC. Translation: CASRERRISYEQYF. The rearrangement uses TRBV2 and TRBJ2-7; D remains unclear. Germline lookup yields CDR1 SNHLY and CDR2 FYNNEI. Trimming shortened V by 6 bases and J by 0 bases, and 12 bases separated the two germline ends. The CDR3 runs to 14 residues.

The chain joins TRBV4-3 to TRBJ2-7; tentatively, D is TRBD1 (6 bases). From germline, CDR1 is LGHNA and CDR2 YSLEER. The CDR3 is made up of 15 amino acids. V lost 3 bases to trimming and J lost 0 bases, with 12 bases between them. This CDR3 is CASSQEGTPSYEQYF. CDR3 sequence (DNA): TGCGCCAGCAGCCAGGAAGGGACACCCTCCTACGAGCAGTACTTC.

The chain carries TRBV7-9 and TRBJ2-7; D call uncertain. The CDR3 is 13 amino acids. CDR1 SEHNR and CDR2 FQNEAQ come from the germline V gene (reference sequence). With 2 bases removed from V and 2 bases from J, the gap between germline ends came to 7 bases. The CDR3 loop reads CASSLTATYEQYF. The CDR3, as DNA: TGTGCCAGCAGCTTAACAGCTACCTACGAGCAGTACTTC.

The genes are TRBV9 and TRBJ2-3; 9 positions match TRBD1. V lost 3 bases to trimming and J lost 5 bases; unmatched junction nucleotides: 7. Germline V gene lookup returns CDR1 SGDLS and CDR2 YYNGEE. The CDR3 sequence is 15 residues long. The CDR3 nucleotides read TGTGCCAGCAGCGAAGGGACAGGGTCGGGAGATACGCAGTATTTT. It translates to CASSEGTGSGDTQYF.

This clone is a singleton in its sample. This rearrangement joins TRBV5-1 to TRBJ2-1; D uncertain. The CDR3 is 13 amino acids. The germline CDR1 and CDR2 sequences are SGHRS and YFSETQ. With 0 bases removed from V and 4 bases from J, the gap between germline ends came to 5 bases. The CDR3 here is CASSLVGYNEQFF. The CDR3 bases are TGCGCCAGCAGCTTGGTGGGTTACAATGAGCAGTTCTTC.

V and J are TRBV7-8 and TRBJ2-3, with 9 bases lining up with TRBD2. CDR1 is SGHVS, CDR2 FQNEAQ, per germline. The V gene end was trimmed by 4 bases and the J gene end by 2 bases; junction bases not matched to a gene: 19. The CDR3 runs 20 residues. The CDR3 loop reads CASSSPRSLAGSGYTDTQYF. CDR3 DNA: TGTGCCAGCAGCTCCCCACGGTCGCTAGCGGGGTCGGGTTACACAGATACGCAGTATTTT.

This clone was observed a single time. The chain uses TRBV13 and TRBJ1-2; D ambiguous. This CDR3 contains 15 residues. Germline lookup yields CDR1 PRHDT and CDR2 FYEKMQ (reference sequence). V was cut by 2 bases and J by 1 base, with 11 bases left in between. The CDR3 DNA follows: TGTGCCAGCAGCTTATACCCTCCAGATAACTATGGCTACACCTTC. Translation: CASSLYPPDNYGYTF.

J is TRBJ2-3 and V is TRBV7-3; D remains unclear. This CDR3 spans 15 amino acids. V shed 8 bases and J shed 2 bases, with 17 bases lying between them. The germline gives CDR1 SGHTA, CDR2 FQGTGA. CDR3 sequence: CASAPSGADTDTQYF. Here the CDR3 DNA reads TGTGCCAGCGCCCCGTCCGGAGCCGACACAGATACGCAGTATTTT.

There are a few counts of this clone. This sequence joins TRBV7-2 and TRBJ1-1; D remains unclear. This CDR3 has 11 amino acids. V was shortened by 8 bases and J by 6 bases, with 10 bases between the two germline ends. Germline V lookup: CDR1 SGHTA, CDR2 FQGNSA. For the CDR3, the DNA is TGTGCCAGCTCCTCCGGGCCTGAAGCTTTCTTT. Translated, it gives CASSSGPEAFF.

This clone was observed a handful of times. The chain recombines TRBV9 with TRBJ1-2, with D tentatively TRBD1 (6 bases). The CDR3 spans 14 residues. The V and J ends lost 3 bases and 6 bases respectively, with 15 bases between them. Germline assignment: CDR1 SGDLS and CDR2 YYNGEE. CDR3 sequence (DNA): TGTGCCAGCAGCGGGTACAGGGAATTGGATGGCTACACCTTC. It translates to CASSGYRELDGYTF.

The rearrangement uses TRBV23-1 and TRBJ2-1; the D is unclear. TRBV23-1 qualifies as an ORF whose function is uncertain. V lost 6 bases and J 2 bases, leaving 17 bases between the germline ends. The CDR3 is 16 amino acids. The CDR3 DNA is TGCGCCAGCAGCCAAGAGCCGGGCAACCCCTACAATGAGCAGTTCTTC. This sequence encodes CASSQEPGNPYNEQFF.

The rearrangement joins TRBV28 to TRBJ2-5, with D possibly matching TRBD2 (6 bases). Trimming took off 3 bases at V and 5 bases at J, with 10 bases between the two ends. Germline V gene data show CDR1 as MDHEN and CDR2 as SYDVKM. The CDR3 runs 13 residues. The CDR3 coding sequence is TGTGCCAGCAGTTTCGTCGGAGGGGAGACCCAGTACTTC. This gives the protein CASSFVGGETQYF. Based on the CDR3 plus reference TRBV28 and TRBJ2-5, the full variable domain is DVKVTQSSRYLVKRTGEKVFLECVQDMDHENMFWYRQDPGLGLRLIYFSYDVKMKEKGDIPEGYSVSREKKERFSLILESASTNQTSMYLCASSFVGGETQYFGPGTRLLVL.

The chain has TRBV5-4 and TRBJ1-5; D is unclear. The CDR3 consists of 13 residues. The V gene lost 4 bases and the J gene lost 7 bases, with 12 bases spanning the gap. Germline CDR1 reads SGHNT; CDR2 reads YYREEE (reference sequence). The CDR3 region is CASSPLAGQPQHF. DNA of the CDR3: TGTGCCAGCAGCCCACTAGCAGGACAGCCCCAGCATTTT. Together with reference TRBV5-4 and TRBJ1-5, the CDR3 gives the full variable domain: ETGVTQSPTHLIKTRGQQVTLRCSSQSGHNTVSWYQQALGQGPQFIFQYYREEENGRGNFPPRFSGLQFPNYSSELNVNALELDDSALYLCASSPLAGQPQHFGDGTRLSIL.

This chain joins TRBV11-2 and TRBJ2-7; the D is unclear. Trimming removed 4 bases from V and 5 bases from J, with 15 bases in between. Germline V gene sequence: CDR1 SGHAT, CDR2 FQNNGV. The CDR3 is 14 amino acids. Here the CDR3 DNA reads TGTGCCAGCAGCTCCTATACCGAGTTCAACGAGCAGTACTTC. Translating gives CASSSYTEFNEQYF.

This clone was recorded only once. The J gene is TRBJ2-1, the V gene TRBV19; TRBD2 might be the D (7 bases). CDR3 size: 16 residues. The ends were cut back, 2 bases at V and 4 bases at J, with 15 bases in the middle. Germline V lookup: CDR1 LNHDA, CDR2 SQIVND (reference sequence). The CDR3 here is CASSIFGGGRYNEQFF. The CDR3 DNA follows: TGTGCCAGTAGTATATTCGGCGGGGGCCGATACAATGAGCAGTTCTTC.

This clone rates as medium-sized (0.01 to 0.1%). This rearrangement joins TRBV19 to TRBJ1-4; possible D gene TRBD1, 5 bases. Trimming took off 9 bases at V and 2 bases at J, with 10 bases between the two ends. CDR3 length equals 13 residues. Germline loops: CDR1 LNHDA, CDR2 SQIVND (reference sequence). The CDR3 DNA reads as TGTGCCAGCCAAAGGGGTACTAATGAAAAACTGTTTTTT. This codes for CASQRGTNEKLFF.

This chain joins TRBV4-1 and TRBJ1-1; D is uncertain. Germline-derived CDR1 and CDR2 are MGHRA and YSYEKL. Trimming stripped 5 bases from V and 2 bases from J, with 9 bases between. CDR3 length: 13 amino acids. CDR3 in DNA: TGCGCCAGCAGCATCCCATCAAACACTGAAGCTTTCTTT. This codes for CASSIPSNTEAFF.

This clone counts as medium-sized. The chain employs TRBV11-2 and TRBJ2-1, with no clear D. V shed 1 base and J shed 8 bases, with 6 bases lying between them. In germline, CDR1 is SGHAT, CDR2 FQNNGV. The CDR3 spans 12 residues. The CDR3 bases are TGTGCCAGCAGCTTAGTATTACATGAGCAGTTCTTC. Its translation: CASSLVLHEQFF.